These T cell receptor beta chains were read from a single sample in a study of cytomegalovirus exposure and HLA in healthy donors. Assay: immunoSEQ multiplex PCR; the TCRdb copy retains only in-frame clones and omits some. The sample has roughly 71,000 clones, roughly two thirds seen once. Sequencing was performed on PBMCs. The source is a man younger than 40 in good health and CMV-seronegative. Each CDR3 is given with its conserved first and last residue.

TRBJ2-7 TRBV28 CASLRGAPGEQYF
TRBJ2-2 TRBV6-5 CASSYSTGGGELFF
TRBJ1-1 TRBV4-1 CASSQVHGANTEAFF
TRBJ2-1 TRBV15 CATEPSGSGNEQFF
TRBJ2-6 TRBV5-1 CASSSPPGQGAPGANVLTF
TRBJ1-5 TRBV15 CATRGEGGQAQHF
TRBJ2-1 TRBV5-4 CASSPTGRYEQFF
TRBJ2-5 TRBV6-5 CASSYGTGAEETQYF
TRBJ1-6 TRBV7-3 CASRSTQGSPLHF
TRBJ1-5 TRBV6-5 CASSPGGWQPQHF
TRBJ1-1 TRBV10-3 CAISVQRGENTEAFF
TRBJ1-1 TRBV5-1 CASSLEQGAFTEAFF
TRBJ1-5 TRBV2 CASSYRDLNQPQHF
TRBJ2-5 TRBV14 CASSQDMTGGVETQYF
TRBJ2-7 TRBV2 CASSPGTGSYEQYF
TRBJ2-3 TRBV27 CASRLQGTDTQYF
TRBJ2-5 TRBV4-2 CASSQGGALGETQYF
TRBJ1-5 TRBV4-1 CASSLQDRSYQPQHF
TRBJ2-5 TRBV13 CASSLRGQGAGETQYF
TRBJ1-1 TRBV7-8 CASSKRQGKTFF
TRBJ2-5 TRBV7-3 CASSLAGGETQYF
TRBJ1-6 TRBV19 CASRHGHSPLHF
TRBJ2-2 TRBV6-4 CASSDSGGTGELFF
TRBJ1-5 TRBV6-1 CASSEPRGSQPQHF
TRBJ2-5 TRBV5-4 CASSLTGDETQYF
TRBJ2-2 TRBV4-2 CASSQDLQGSAGELFF
TRBJ2-3 TRBV19 CASSRTPSTDTQYF
TRBJ1-1 TRBV6-5 CASSYEGVRTEAFF
- TRBV27 CASSRWGGRYEQYF
TRBJ2-7 TRBV29-1 CSVRTDNYEQYF
TRBJ2-2 TRBV6-4 CATSPGNTGELFF
TRBJ1-2 TRBV6-6 CASSHLPRTGYGYTF
TRBJ2-3 TRBV5-1 CASALAGGSTDTQYF
TRBJ2-2 TRBV4-1 CASSQVTVRGHTGELFF
TRBJ1-2 TRBV6-1 CASREVLLAGTF
TRBJ2-5 TRBV2 CASSEGLGEETQYF
TRBJ1-5 TRBV6-5 CASSSQGQGNQPQHF
TRBJ1-5 TRBV2 CASSAGQASNQPQHF
TRBJ2-2 TRBV5-4 CASSPRGTGELFF
TRBJ2-5 TRBV7-9 CASSLGWPQETQYF
TRBJ1-6 TRBV2 CASIPQGGSPLHF
TRBJ1-1 TRBV6-5 CASSLDRNTEAFF
TRBJ2-7 TRBV15 CATSRDIGHAYEQYF
TRBJ1-5 TRBV4-2 CASSQGTGGSNQPQHF
TRBJ2-7 TRBV7-9 CASSPRGYEQYF
TRBJ1-3 TRBV29-1 CSGYIGNTIYF
TRBJ2-1 TRBV7-9 CASSQEVGGTEQFF
TRBJ1-1 TRBV9 CASSTKTGAEAFF
TRBJ1-2 TRBV30 CAWSGRTTNYGYTF
TRBJ1-6 TRBV5-1 CASSYDRVYNSPLHF
TRBJ2-2 TRBV7-8 CASSPSPLRSTGELFF
TRBJ2-5 TRBV5-6 CASSYGLALETQYF
TRBJ1-1 TRBV5-4 CASSRDRGIEAFF
TRBJ2-7 TRBV29-1 CSAYSSYEQYF
TRBJ2-7 TRBV2 CASSVRSGGHYEQYF
TRBJ1-5 TRBV7-2 CASSPVGSGPQHF
TRBJ1-1 TRBV29-1 CSARADRGSTEAFF